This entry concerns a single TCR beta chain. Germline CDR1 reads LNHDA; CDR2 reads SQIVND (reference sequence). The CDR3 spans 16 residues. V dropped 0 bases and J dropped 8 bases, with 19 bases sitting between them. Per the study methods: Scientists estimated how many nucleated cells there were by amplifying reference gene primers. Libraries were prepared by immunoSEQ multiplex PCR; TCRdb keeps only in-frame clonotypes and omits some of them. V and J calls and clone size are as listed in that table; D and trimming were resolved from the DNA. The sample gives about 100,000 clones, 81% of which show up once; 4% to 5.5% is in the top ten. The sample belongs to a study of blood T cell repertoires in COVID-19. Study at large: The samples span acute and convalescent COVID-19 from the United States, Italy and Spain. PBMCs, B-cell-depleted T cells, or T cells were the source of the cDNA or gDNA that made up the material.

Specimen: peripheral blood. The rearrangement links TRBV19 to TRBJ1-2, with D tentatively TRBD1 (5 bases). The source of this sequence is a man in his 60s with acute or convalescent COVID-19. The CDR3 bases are TGTGCCAGTAGTATAGATCTGGCAGCCAGGGTCCGCGGCTACACCTTC. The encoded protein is CASSIDLAARVRGYTF. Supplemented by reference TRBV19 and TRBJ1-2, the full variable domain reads DGGITQSPKYLFRKEGQNVTLSCEQNLNHDAMYWYRQDPGQGLRLIYYSQIVNDFQKGDIAEGYSVSREKKESFPLTVTSAQKNPTAFYLCASSIDLAARVRGYTFGSGTRLTVV.